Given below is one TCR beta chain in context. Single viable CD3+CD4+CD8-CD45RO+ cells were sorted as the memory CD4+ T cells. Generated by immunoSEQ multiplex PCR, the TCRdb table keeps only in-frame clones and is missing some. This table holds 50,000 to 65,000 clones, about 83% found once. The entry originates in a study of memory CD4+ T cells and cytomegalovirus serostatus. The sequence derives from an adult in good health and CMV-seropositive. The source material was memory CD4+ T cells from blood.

The chain's CDR3 is CASSLEDTDTQYF. The CDR3 DNA follows: TGCGCCAGCAGCTTGGAAGACACAGATACGCAGTATTTT. The rearrangement joins TRBV5-1 to TRBJ2-3; D gene ambiguous. Trimming left V 0 bases short and J 2 bases short, with 4 bases between. Germline CDR1 and CDR2: SGHRS and YFSETQ. The CDR3 is 13 amino acids. Full variable domain (rest looked up from reference TRBV5-1 and TRBJ2-3): KAGVTQTPRYLIKTRGQQVTLSCSPISGHRSVSWYQQTPGQGLQFLFEYFSETQRNKGNFPGRFSGRQFSNSRSEMNVSTLELGDSALYLCASSLEDTDTQYFGPGTRLTVL.